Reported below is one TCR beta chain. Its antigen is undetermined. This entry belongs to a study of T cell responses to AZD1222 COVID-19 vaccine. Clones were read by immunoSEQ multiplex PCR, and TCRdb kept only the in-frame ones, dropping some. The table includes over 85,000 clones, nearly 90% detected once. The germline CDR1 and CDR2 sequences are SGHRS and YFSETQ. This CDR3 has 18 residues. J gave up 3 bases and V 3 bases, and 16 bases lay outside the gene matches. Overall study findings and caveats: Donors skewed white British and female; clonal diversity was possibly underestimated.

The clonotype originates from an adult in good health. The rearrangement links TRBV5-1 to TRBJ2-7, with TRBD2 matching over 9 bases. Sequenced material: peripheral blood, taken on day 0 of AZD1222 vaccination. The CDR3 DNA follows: TGCGCCAGCAGCTCGAGGGGGACTAGCCTAGGGACAAGCTACGAGCAGTACTTC. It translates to CASSSRGTSLGTSYEQYF.